The rows below give T cell receptor beta chains drawn from one sample of a study of blood T cell repertoires in COVID-19. Sequenced by immunoSEQ multiplex PCR; TCRdb stores in-frame clones only, minus some. Here the sample spans 200,000 to 250,000 clones, around 88% being singletons. Sequenced material: peripheral blood. The receptors derive from a woman aged 25-40 years who had recovered from COVID-19. The CDR3 runs from the conserved cysteine through the conserved F or W. Fields, in order: V gene, D gene, J gene, clone size, CDR3 protein, CDR3 DNA. The D gene is left open where the match is weak. Expanded clones are given a class, and other clones once, few, many or no size at all.

v_call: TRBV5-1
d_call: -
j_call: TRBJ1-1
clone_size: -
cdr3_aa: CASSATRNTEAFF
cdr3_nt: TGCGCCAGCAGCGCGACAAGGAACACTGAAGCTTTCTTT

v_call: TRBV10-3
d_call: -
j_call: TRBJ1-4
clone_size: -
cdr3_aa: CAISESRVREKLFF
cdr3_nt: TGTGCCATCAGTGAGTCCCGGGTCCGCGAAAAACTGTTTTTT

v_call: TRBV12-5
d_call: TRBD1
j_call: TRBJ2-5
clone_size: once
cdr3_aa: CASAQQGAGETQYF
cdr3_nt: TGTGCTAGTGCCCAACAGGGGGCTGGAGAGACCCAGTACTTC

v_call: TRBV7-7
d_call: TRBD1
j_call: TRBJ2-3
clone_size: -
cdr3_aa: CASSSGTADTQYF
cdr3_nt: TGTGCCAGCAGCTCGGGGACAGCAGATACGCAGTATTTT

v_call: TRBV7-2
d_call: TRBD1
j_call: TRBJ1-1
clone_size: -
cdr3_aa: CASSLGSGGHTEAFF
cdr3_nt: TGTGCCAGCAGCTTAGGGTCAGGGGGCCACACTGAAGCTTTCTTT

v_call: TRBV5-6
d_call: -
j_call: TRBJ2-5
clone_size: -
cdr3_aa: CASSLGGGARGETQYF
cdr3_nt: TGTGCCAGCAGCTTGGGTGGGGGGGCGCGAGGAGAGACCCAGTACTTC

v_call: TRBV18
d_call: TRBD1
j_call: TRBJ1-2
clone_size: -
cdr3_aa: CASSPDRASGYTF
cdr3_nt: TGTGCCAGCTCACCAGACAGGGCGAGTGGCTACACCTTC

v_call: TRBV24-1
d_call: -
j_call: TRBJ1-2
clone_size: -
cdr3_aa: CATLTPGGYGYTF
cdr3_nt: TGTGCCACCCTCACCCCGGGGGGATATGGCTACACCTTC

v_call: TRBV6-2/TRBV6-3
d_call: -
j_call: TRBJ2-3
clone_size: once
cdr3_aa: CASSFGGPTDTQYF
cdr3_nt: TGTGCCAGCAGTTTCGGGGGTCCCACAGATACGCAGTATTTT

v_call: TRBV11-2
d_call: -
j_call: TRBJ2-1
clone_size: -
cdr3_aa: CASSWVVEGAYNEQFF
cdr3_nt: TGTGCCAGCAGTTGGGTCGTGGAGGGGGCGTACAATGAGCAGTTCTTC

v_call: TRBV18
d_call: -
j_call: TRBJ1-1
clone_size: -
cdr3_aa: CASSPPLIQNTEAFF
cdr3_nt: TGTGCCAGCTCACCACCTTTAATACAGAACACTGAAGCTTTCTTT

v_call: TRBV19
d_call: TRBD2
j_call: TRBJ2-5
clone_size: -
cdr3_aa: CASSWPSGGARETQYF
cdr3_nt: TGTGCCAGTAGCTGGCCTAGCGGGGGGGCCCGAGAGACCCAGTACTTC

v_call: TRBV7-2
d_call: -
j_call: TRBJ2-7
clone_size: -
cdr3_aa: CASSLVLGAVGGEQYF
cdr3_nt: TGTGCCAGCAGCTTAGTATTGGGGGCGGTGGGCGGCGAGCAGTACTTC

v_call: TRBV3-1/TRBV3-2
d_call: -
j_call: TRBJ2-3
clone_size: -
cdr3_aa: CASSQGPPDSPSTDTQYF
cdr3_nt: TGTGCCAGCAGCCAAGGCCCTCCGGACAGTCCTAGCACAGATACGCAGTATTTT

v_call: TRBV6-4
d_call: -
j_call: TRBJ2-1
clone_size: -
cdr3_aa: CASSSEVNEQFF
cdr3_nt: TGTGCCAGCAGTTCAGAGGTGAATGAGCAGTTCTTC